What follows are 2 T cell receptor beta chains derived from one specimen sequenced in a study of cytotoxic CD8 clonotypes in ibrutinib-treated CLL. Repertoires were generated with immunoSEQ multiplex PCR, while TCRdb's copy carries only in-frame clones and drops some. The sample lists over 130,000 clones, 80% occurring once. This sample comprised PBMCs, obtained after 36 months of ibrutinib treatment. The receptors come from a human donor with chronic lymphocytic leukemia.

This chain links TRBV7-2 with TRBJ2-7; TRBD1 agrees at 8 bases. The CDR3 is made up of 15 amino acids. Germline V gene data show CDR1 as SGHTA and CDR2 as FQGNSA. V lost 2 bases, J lost 2 bases, and 5 bases stayed unmatched. As DNA, the CDR3 is TGTGCCAGCAGCTTATCCCCCAGGGGGCCCTACGAGCAGTACTTC. Translated, it gives CASSLSPRGPYEQYF.

The rearrangement joins TRBV6-1 to TRBJ2-7, with D possibly being TRBD2 (5 bases). V lost 4 bases to trimming and J lost 5 bases, with 18 bases between them. CDR3 length equals 15 residues. The germline gives CDR1 MNHNS, CDR2 SASEGT. The CDR3 DNA reads TGTGCCAGCAGTGCGATAGGACGGGATGGGGACGAGCAGTACTTC. Amino acid sequence: CASSAIGRDGDEQYF.